The 6 T cell receptor beta chains given below trace back to one sample, sequenced in a study of blood T cell repertoires in COVID-19. Generated by immunoSEQ multiplex PCR, the TCRdb table keeps only in-frame clones and is missing some. Counted here are roughly 130,000 clones, roughly nine tenths occurring once; the ten biggest clones make up around 3.8%. Sequencing input: peripheral blood. These TCRs come from a man aged 50 to 59 with active COVID-19.

The V call is TRBV3-1 (or the pseudogene TRBV3-2), the J call TRBJ1-2; D is ambiguous. The germline CDR1 and CDR2 sequences are LGHDT and YNNKEL (reference sequence). This CDR3 spans 13 amino acids. With 1 base removed from V and 2 bases from J, the gap between germline ends came to 5 bases. The CDR3 here is CASSQAVNYGYTF. CDR3 bases: TGTGCCAGCAGCCAAGCCGTAAACTATGGCTACACCTTC.

The J gene is TRBJ2-3, the V gene TRBV5-1; 9 positions match TRBD2. CDR3 length equals 14 residues. Trimming at V came to 4 bases and at J to 2 bases, leaving 2 bases not matched to a gene. Germline assignment: CDR1 SGHRS and CDR2 YFSETQ. In DNA form, the CDR3 reads TGCGCCAGCAGCCAGGGACTAGCCACAGATACGCAGTATTTT. Protein sequence: CASSQGLATDTQYF.

V usage is TRBV7-7 and J usage is TRBJ1-4; 7 bases fit TRBD1. Germline V gene data show CDR1 as SSHAT and CDR2 as FNYEAQ (reference sequence). CDR3 length: 15 residues. V was pared by 5 bases and J by 4 bases, with 7 bases of the junction left unmatched. CDR3 residues: CASSQTTGFNEKLFF. The CDR3 DNA is TGTGCCAGCAGCCAAACGACAGGGTTTAATGAAAAACTGTTTTTT.

This clone was counted a few times. The chain uses TRBV7-8 and TRBJ2-2; 7 nucleotides line up with TRBD2. Losses at the gene ends were 4 bases for V and 0 bases for J; bases not matched to a gene: 5. CDR1 is SGHVS and CDR2 is FQNEAQ in the germline V gene. This CDR3 has 16 residues. The CDR3 here is CASSSGGVTNTGELFF. The DNA for the CDR3 is TGTGCCAGCAGCTCTGGGGGGGTCACGAACACCGGGGAGCTGTTTTTT.

The chain is built from TRBV2 and TRBJ2-2, with 8 bases fitting TRBD2. Germline V gene lookup returns CDR1 SNHLY and CDR2 FYNNEI. J lost 5 bases, V lost 6 bases, and 8 bases had no gene match. There are 15 residues in the CDR3. CDR3 DNA sequence: TGTGCCAGCAGGGGGGGTTCTAGCGGGACCGGGGAGCTGTTTTTT. This gives the protein CASRGGSSGTGELFF.

The CDR3 protein is CASSGTGGMNTEAFF. The DNA of the CDR3 is TGTGCCAGCAGCGGGACAGGGGGCATGAACACTGAAGCTTTCTTT. J is TRBJ1-1 and V is TRBV9, with 11 nucleotides matching TRBD1. The CDR3 runs to 15 residues. V trimming: 3 bases; J trimming: 0 bases; junction bases outside the gene matches: 1. Germline V gene data show CDR1 as SGDLS and CDR2 as YYNGEE.